This TCR beta chain was obtained from a study of T-cell reconstitution after alpha-beta-depleted transplantation in children. Points from the study as a whole: In some patients, recipient T cells and intrathymic progenitors surviving conditioning explained high day-60 diversity. About two months after transplant, alpha-beta T cells reportedly came from several hundred expanded graft clones. When one year had passed after transplant, most T-cell counts and diversity came from newly produced T cells.

Trimming took 7 bases from V and 5 from J; bases not matched to a gene: 13. The CDR3 length is 16 residues. Unique molecular identifiers were used in preparing the TCRbeta library. TCRdb ran MiXCR on the PCR reads and lists one entry per CDR3 protein. Among about 980,000 distinct CDR3 sequences listed, roughly 29% were seen once. As for this clonotype: Its antigen is unidentified.

This chain links TRBV12-3 or TRBV12-4 with TRBJ1-1, with TRBD1 matching over 10 bases. The sequence was obtained from a boy in the first two years of life who had a stem cell transplant for SCID, so the T cells may come from the graft donor. The sample here was PBMCs, mostly from graft donor cells, taken 360 days after TCRalphabeta/CD19-depleted stem cell transplant. In nucleotides, the CDR3 is TGTGCCAGCATCACCCACCGGGGGACAGGGGAGACTGAAGCTTTCTTT. This gives the protein CASITHRGTGETEAFF.